This T cell receptor (beta chain) appears in the sequencing data of a study of blood T cell repertoires in COVID-19. Study details: Samples came from the United States, Italy and Spain, spanning acute and convalescent COVID-19.

CDR3 length: 15 residues. The V and J ends lost 1 base and 0 bases respectively, with 6 bases between them. The germline CDR1 and CDR2 sequences are SEHNR and FQNEAQ (reference sequence). Authors' data handling: Nucleated cell number was recorded as an estimate derived from reference gene primer amplification. The protocol was immunoSEQ multiplex PCR, while the TCRdb copy is restricted to in-frame clones and leaves out a portion. The D gene and trimming were derived from the DNA, and the V and J assignments and clone size from that table. The sample yields about 98,000 clones, approximately 84% seen once.

The sequencing sample was made of peripheral blood. The chain carries TRBV7-9 and TRBJ2-2, with TRBD2 as a possible D gene (5 bases). The receptor was isolated from a man in his forties with active or convalescent COVID-19. The CDR3 DNA sequence: TGTGCCAGCAGCTTAGAGCGGACGAACACCGGGGAGCTGTTTTTT. Its protein product is CASSLERTNTGELFF.